The 23 T cell receptor beta chains reported below all come from one sample, sequenced in a study of blood T cells in healthy people across ages. Combining a sample-barcoded 5' primer with a J-beta primer mix, a second PCR ran for roughly 7 to 12 cycles. In TCRdb, the 5' RACE reads were re-called with MiXCR into one record per CDR3 protein. The data show hundreds of thousands of distinct CDR3 sequences, about 32% seen once. The sample comprised blood. The receptors shown here come from an elderly woman in good health.

Concerning this clonotype itself: Given a much more abundant clone one base away, this may be a read error. The J gene is TRBJ2-7, the V gene TRBV20-1; possible D gene TRBD2, 7 bases. The V and J ends lost 4 bases and 2 bases respectively, with 15 bases between them. CDR1 is DFQATT and CDR2 is SNEGSKA in the germline V gene (reference sequence). The CDR3 has 14 amino acids. In DNA form, the CDR3 reads TGCAGTGCTATTAGACGGGGGGCCGCCTACGAGCAGTACTTC. Translation: CSAIRRGAAYEQYF.

This clonotype was counted between two and nine times. This sequence joins TRBV5-1 and TRBJ2-1, with D hard to call. Trimming took off 4 bases at V and 9 bases at J, with 11 bases between the two ends. Germline V lookup: CDR1 SGHRS, CDR2 YFSETQ. The length of the CDR3 is 12 residues. The DNA for the CDR3 is TGCGCCAGCAGCCTTCTTCAGAGTGAGCAGTTCTTC. This codes for CASSLLQSEQFF.

This clonotype was counted many times. The chain couples TRBV28 to TRBJ1-5; no clear D. The V end lost 6 bases, the J end lost 2 bases, and 2 bases lay between the germline ends. Per germline, CDR1 MDHEN and CDR2 SYDVKM. CDR3 length: 11 residues. CDR3 amino acids: CASRRNQPQHF. Written as DNA, the CDR3 is TGTGCCAGCAGGCGCAATCAGCCCCAGCATTTT.

This clonotype was found a few times. The chain employs TRBV20-1 and TRBJ1-1; D call uncertain. The germline CDR1 and CDR2 sequences are DFQATT and SNEGSKA (reference sequence). The CDR3 loop spans 15 amino acids. Between the trimmed V and J ends, which lost 0 bases and 1 base, there was a span of 12 bases. CDR3 nucleotides: TGCAGTGCTAGAGAGATGGCCTTAGGGAACACTGAAGCTTTCTTT. This gives the protein CSAREMALGNTEAFF.

In this sample, this clonotype turned up a few times. The rearrangement joins TRBV7-8 to TRBJ1-1; D call uncertain. CDR3 length equals 16 residues. Deletions cut 2 bases from V and 0 bases from J, with 13 bases between. In germline, CDR1 is SGHVS, CDR2 FQNEAQ. This CDR3 is CASSLSLAAVNTEAFF. The CDR3 nucleotides read TGTGCCAGCAGCTTATCCCTTGCAGCCGTGAACACTGAAGCTTTCTTT.

This clonotype was counted at least ten times. J is TRBJ2-7 and V is TRBV7-2, with no clear D. CDR3 size: 12 residues. The V end was cut by 2 bases, the J end by 4 bases, with 6 bases between. The V gene's germline CDR1 is SGHTA and CDR2 FQGNSA. The CDR3 bases are TGTGCCAGCAGCTTATACGCGTACGAGCAGTACTTC. Its protein is CASSLYAYEQYF.

This clonotype has at least ten counts. This rearrangement joins TRBV5-1 to TRBJ2-7, with 8 nucleotides matching TRBD1. Germline V lookup: CDR1 SGHRS, CDR2 YFSETQ. V lost 7 bases and J lost 6; bases outside the gene matches: 9. This CDR3 is built from 13 residues. This CDR3 is CASETGVAGEQYF. The CDR3 nucleotides are TGCGCCAGCGAGACAGGGGTAGCCGGCGAGCAGTACTTC. Together with reference TRBV5-1 and TRBJ2-7, the CDR3 gives the full variable domain: KAGVTQTPRYLIKTRGQQVTLSCSPISGHRSVSWYQQTPGQGLQFLFEYFSETQRNKGNFPGRFSGRQFSNSRSEMNVSTLELGDSALYLCASETGVAGEQYFGPGTRLTVT.

In its sample, this clonotype was seen a few times. The chain combines TRBV6-1 with TRBJ1-4, with 7 positions matching TRBD1. Trimming took 1 base from V and 4 from J; bases not matched to a gene: 3. The CDR3 length is 15 residues. Germline-derived CDR1 and CDR2 are MNHNS and SASEGT. CDR3 sequence (DNA): TGTGCCAGCAGTGAAGTGGGACAGATTAATGAAAAACTGTTTTTT. The encoded protein is CASSEVGQINEKLFF.

This clonotype was recorded many times. J is TRBJ2-3 and V is TRBV12-3 or TRBV12-4; D may be TRBD2 (5 bases). Between the trimmed V and J ends, which lost 6 bases and 4 bases, there was a span of 17 bases. The CDR3 length is 15 residues. CDR3: CASSPGNRSPDTQYF. Here the CDR3 DNA reads TGTGCCAGCAGCCCGGGAAATCGCAGCCCAGATACGCAGTATTTT.

This chain links TRBV29-1 with TRBJ1-4; D is unresolved. The CDR3 runs 10 residues. Trimming took off 7 bases at V and 8 bases at J, with 8 bases between the two ends. Germline V gene data show CDR1 as SQVTM and CDR2 as ANQGSEA. The DNA of the CDR3 is TGCAGCGCGTGTTACGAAAAACTGTTTTTT. Translation: CSACYEKLFF.

For this clonotype: With a much larger clone just one base away, this may be a read error. The chain uses TRBV7-2 and TRBJ2-2; D is perhaps TRBD2 (5 bases). CDR1 is SGHTA, CDR2 FQGNSA, per germline. The CDR3 has 13 residues. The CDR3 protein is CASSLVRAGERFF. CDR3 nucleotide sequence: TGTGCCAGCAGCTTAGTGCGCGCCGGGGAGCGGTTTTTT. The variable domain in full, completed from reference TRBV7-2 and TRBJ2-2, reads GAGVSQSPSNKVTEKGKDVELRCDPISGHTALYWYRQSLGQGLEFLIYFQGNSAPDKSGLPSDRFSAERTGGSVSTLTIQRTQQEDSAVYLCASSLVRAGERFFGEGSRLTVL.

The chain carries TRBV5-1 and TRBJ2-2; TRBD2 aligns across 8 bases. The V and J ends lost 4 bases and 0 bases, in that order; junction bases with no gene match: 5. Germline values: CDR1 SGHRS, CDR2 YFSETQ. The CDR3 extends over 16 amino acids. Here the CDR3 reads CASSLTGGPNTGELFF. The DNA of the CDR3 is TGCGCCAGCAGCCTCACGGGGGGGCCGAACACCGGGGAGCTGTTTTTT.

V is TRBV19 and J is TRBJ1-1; unclear D gene. CDR1 is LNHDA, CDR2 SQIVND, per germline (reference sequence). There are 17 residues in the CDR3. The germline V and J ends were trimmed by 6 bases and 1 base, with 21 bases remaining between them. CDR3 in DNA: TGTGCCAGTAGACCAAATCTTCGGACCTTAGGGAACACTGAAGCTTTCTTT. Its protein product is CASRPNLRTLGNTEAFF.

CDR3 sequence: CASSPGTGGGNEQYF. The CDR3 DNA reads TGTGCCAGCAGCCCGGGGACAGGGGGCGGGAATGAGCAGTACTTC. This sequence joins TRBV7-3 and TRBJ2-5, with 12 positions matching TRBD1. The CDR3 spans 15 residues. Germline loops: CDR1 SGHTA, CDR2 FQGTGA. Trimming at V came to 5 bases and at J to 11 bases, leaving 12 bases not matched to a gene.

This clonotype has more than one count but fewer than ten. The chain carries TRBV6-5 and TRBJ1-5; D unclear. The CDR3 has 15 residues. From germline, CDR1 is MNHEY and CDR2 SVGAGI. Trimming pared 8 bases from V and 0 bases from J, leaving 14 bases between. The CDR3 sequence: CASSAAIYSNQPQHF. CDR3 in DNA: TGTGCCAGCTCCGCAGCCATCTATAGCAATCAGCCCCAGCATTTT.

This clonotype has ten or more counts. The chain employs TRBV6-1 and TRBJ2-3; the D gene could be TRBD1 or TRBD2 (6 bases each). V shed 4 bases and J shed 3 bases, with 11 bases lying between them. CDR1 is MNHNS, CDR2 SASEGT, per germline. The CDR3 sequence is 14 residues long. The CDR3 sequence is CASSALGGTDTQYF. The CDR3 DNA sequence: TGTGCCAGCAGTGCCCTAGGGGGGACAGATACGCAGTATTTT.

Of note for this clonotype: The conserved phenylalanine or tryptophan is not found at the CDR3 terminus, so this likely reflects a read error. The DNA is omitted, as the CDR3 cannot be located on it reliably, and the CDR3 follows TCRdb's listing. V usage is TRBV10-3 and J usage is TRBJ2-1; no check of the table's D call, TRBD1, against the DNA was made. The CDR3 is 15 amino acids long, termini counted. The germline V gene encodes CDR1 ENHRY and CDR2 SYGVKD. The CDR3 spells CAISESGTRGYTFGS.

A remark on this clonotype: A read error may produce the germline difference seen at one junction end. The chain recombines TRBV5-6 with TRBJ1-1; D might be TRBD1 (6 bases). Per germline, CDR1 SGHDT and CDR2 YYEEEE. The CDR3 is 17 amino acids. The CDR3 here is CAGSLGAYAGPGVEAFF. CDR3 bases: TGTGCCGGCAGCTTGGGGGCTTATGCGGGACCTGGGGTTGAAGCTTTCTTT.

Comment on this clonotype: One base away lies a much larger clone, so this may be a sequencing read error. The genes are TRBV20-1 and TRBJ2-7; D not resolved. The V gene's germline CDR1 is DFQATT and CDR2 SNEGSKA (reference sequence). The CDR3 extends over 14 amino acids. V was trimmed by 5 bases and J by 3 bases, leaving 17 bases between them. This chain's CDR3 is CSALPLQTGYEQYF. CDR3 nucleotides: TGCAGTGCTCTCCCCCTCCAGACGGGCTACGAGCAGTACTTC.

This clonotype was detected only a few times. The chain combines TRBV20-1 with TRBJ1-4; 9 bases fit TRBD1. The CDR3 consists of 16 residues. In germline, CDR1 is DFQATT, CDR2 SNEGSKA (reference sequence). J was trimmed by 4 bases and V by 0 bases; bases with no gene match: 6. CDR3 in DNA: TGCAGTGCTAGAGATCACTCGGGACAGGGTAATGAAAAACTGTTTTTT. It translates to CSARDHSGQGNEKLFF.

This clonotype was counted ten times or more. This CDR3 reads CASSETGGSDYGYTF. The CDR3 DNA reads TGCGCCAGCAGCGAAACAGGGGGCAGTGACTATGGCTACACCTTC. The chain recombines TRBV5-1 with TRBJ1-2; 9 bases map to TRBD1. Germline V CDR1 and CDR2: SGHRS, YFSETQ. V was pared by 4 bases and J by 3 bases, with 7 bases of the junction left unmatched. The CDR3 is made up of 15 amino acids.

This sequence joins TRBV5-1 and TRBJ2-5, with TRBD2 as a possible D gene (5 bases). Trimming removed 0 bases from V and 5 bases from J, with 14 bases in between. CDR3 length: 15 residues. From germline, CDR1 is SGHRS and CDR2 YFSETQ. CDR3 bases: TGCGCCAGCAGCTTGGAGTCCCGACCGGGGGAGACCCAGTACTTC. Translating gives CASSLESRPGETQYF. Complete variable domain (other parts from reference TRBV5-1 and TRBJ2-5): KAGVTQTPRYLIKTRGQQVTLSCSPISGHRSVSWYQQTPGQGLQFLFEYFSETQRNKGNFPGRFSGRQFSNSRSEMNVSTLELGDSALYLCASSLESRPGETQYFGPGTRLLVL.

The J gene is TRBJ2-1, the V gene TRBV19; the D gene is possibly TRBD2 (5 bases). The CDR3 runs 13 residues. V lost 5 bases, J lost 8 bases, and 13 bases lay in between. Germline loops: CDR1 LNHDA, CDR2 SQIVND (reference sequence). The CDR3 DNA sequence: TGTGCCAGTAGTCGCGAGGGTTTGGATGAGCAGTTCTTC. It specifies CASSREGLDEQFF.